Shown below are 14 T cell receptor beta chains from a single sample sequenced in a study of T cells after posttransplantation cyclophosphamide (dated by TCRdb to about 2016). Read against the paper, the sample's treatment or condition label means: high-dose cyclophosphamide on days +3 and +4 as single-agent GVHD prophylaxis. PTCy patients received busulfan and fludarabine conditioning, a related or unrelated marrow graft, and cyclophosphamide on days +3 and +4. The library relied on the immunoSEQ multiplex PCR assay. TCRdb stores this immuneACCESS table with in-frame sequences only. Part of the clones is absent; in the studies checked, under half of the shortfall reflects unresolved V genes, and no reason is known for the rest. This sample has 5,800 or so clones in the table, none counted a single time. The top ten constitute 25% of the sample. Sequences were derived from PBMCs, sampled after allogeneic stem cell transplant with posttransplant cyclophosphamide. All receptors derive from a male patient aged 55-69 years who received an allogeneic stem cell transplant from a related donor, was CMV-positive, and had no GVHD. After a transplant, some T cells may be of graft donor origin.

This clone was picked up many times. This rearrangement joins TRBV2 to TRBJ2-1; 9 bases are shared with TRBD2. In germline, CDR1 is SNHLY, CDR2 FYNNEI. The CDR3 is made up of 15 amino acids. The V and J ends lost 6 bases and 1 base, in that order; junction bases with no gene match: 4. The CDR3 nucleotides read TGTGCCAGCAGAGATGGACTAGCGTCCTACAATGAGCAGTTCTTC. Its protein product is CASRDGLASYNEQFF.

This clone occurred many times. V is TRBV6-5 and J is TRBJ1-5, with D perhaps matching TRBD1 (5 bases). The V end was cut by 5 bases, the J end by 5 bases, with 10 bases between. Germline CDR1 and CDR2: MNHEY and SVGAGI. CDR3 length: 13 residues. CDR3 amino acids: CASSPGWYQPQHF. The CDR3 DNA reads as TGTGCCAGCAGTCCAGGGTGGTATCAGCCCCAGCATTTT.

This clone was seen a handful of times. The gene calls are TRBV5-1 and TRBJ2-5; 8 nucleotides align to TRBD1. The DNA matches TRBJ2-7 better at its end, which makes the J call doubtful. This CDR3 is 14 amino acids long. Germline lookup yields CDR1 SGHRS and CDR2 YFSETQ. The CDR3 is CASSPTGVAYEQYF. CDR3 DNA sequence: TGCGCCAGCAGCCCGACAGGGGTAGCCTACGAGCAGTACTTC.

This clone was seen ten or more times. The CDR3, as DNA: TGTGCCAGCAGTGCACGGTTAATGAACACTGAAGCTTTCTTT. Its translation: CASSARLMNTEAFF. V and J are TRBV2 and TRBJ1-1; no clear D gene. From germline, CDR1 is SNHLY and CDR2 FYNNEI. V was pared by 4 bases and J by 0 bases, with 9 bases between. The CDR3 loop spans 14 amino acids.

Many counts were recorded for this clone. The chain's CDR3 is CASSIIDNEQFF. CDR3 coding DNA: TGTGCCAGTAGTATTATAGACAATGAGCAGTTCTTC. The genes are TRBV19 and TRBJ2-1, with D unresolved. Germline CDR1 and CDR2: LNHDA and SQIVND (reference sequence). V was clipped by 3 bases and J by 5 bases, with 5 bases between them. The CDR3 extends over 12 amino acids.

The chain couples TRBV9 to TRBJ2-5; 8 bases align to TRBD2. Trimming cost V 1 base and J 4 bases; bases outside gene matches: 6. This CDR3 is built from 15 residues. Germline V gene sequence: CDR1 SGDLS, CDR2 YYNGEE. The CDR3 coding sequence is TGTGCCAGCAGCGTAACCGGGGGGGCTTTAGAGACCCAGTACTTC. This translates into CASSVTGGALETQYF.

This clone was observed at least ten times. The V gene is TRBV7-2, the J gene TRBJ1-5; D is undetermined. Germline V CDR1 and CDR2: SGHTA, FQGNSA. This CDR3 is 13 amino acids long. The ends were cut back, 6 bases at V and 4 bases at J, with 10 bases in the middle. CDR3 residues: CASRQFVNQPQHF. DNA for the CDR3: TGTGCCAGCAGACAGTTCGTGAATCAGCCCCAGCATTTT.

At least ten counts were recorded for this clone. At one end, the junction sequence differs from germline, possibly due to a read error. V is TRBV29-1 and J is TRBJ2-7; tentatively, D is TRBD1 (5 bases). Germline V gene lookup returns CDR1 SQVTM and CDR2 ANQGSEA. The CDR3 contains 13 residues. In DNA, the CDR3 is TGCAGCGCTGAACTCGGACACACCTACGAGCAGTACTTC. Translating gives CSAELGHTYEQYF.

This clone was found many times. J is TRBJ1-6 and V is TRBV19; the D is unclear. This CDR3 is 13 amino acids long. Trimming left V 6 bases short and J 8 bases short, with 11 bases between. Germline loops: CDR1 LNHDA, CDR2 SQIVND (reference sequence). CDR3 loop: CASSLGGDSPLHF. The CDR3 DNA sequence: TGTGCCAGTAGCCTGGGAGGAGATTCACCCCTCCACTTT.

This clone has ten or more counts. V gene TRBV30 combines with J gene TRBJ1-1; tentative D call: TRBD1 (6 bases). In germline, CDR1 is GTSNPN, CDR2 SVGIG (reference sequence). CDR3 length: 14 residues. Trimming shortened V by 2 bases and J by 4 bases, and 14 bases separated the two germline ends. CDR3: CAWSFRDRSTEAFF. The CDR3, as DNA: TGTGCCTGGAGTTTCCGAGACAGGAGCACTGAAGCTTTCTTT.

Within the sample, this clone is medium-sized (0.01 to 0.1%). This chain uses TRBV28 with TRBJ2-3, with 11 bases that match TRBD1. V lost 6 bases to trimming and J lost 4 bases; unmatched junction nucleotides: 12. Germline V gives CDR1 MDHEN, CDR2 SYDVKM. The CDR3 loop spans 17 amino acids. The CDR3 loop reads CASRFPGQGARADTQYF. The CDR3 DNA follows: TGTGCCAGCAGGTTCCCTGGACAGGGGGCGCGGGCAGATACGCAGTATTTT. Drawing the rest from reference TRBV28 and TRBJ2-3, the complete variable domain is DVKVTQSSRYLVKRTGEKVFLECVQDMDHENMFWYRQDPGLGLRLIYFSYDVKMKEKGDIPEGYSVSREKKERFSLILESASTNQTSMYLCASRFPGQGARADTQYFGPGTRLTVL.

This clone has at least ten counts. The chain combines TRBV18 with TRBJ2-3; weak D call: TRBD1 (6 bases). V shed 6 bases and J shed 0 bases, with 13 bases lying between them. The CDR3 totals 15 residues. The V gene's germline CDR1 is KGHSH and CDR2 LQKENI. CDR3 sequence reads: CASSRQATSTDTQYF. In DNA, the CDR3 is TGTGCCAGCTCGAGACAGGCGACCAGCACAGATACGCAGTATTTT.

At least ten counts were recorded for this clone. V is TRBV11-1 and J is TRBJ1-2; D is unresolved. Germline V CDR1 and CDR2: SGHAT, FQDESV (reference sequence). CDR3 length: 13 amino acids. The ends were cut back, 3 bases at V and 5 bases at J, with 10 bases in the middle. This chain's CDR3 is CASSFGGRYGYTF. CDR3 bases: TGTGCCAGCAGCTTCGGCGGAAGGTATGGCTACACCTTC.

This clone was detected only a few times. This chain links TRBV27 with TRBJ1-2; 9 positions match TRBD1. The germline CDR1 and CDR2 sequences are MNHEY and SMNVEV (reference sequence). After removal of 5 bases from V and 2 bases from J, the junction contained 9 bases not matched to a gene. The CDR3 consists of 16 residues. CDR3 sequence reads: CASSPAWTGANYGYTF. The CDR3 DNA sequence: TGTGCCAGCAGTCCCGCTTGGACAGGGGCCAACTATGGCTACACCTTC.